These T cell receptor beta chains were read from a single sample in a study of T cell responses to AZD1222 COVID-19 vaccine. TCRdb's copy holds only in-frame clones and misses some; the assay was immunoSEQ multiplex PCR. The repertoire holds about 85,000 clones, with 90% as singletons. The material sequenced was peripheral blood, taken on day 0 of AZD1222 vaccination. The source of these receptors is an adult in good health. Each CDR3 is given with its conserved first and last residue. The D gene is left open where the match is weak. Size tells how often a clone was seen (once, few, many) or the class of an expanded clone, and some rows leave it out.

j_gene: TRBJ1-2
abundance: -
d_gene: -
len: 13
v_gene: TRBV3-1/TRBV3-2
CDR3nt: TGTGCCAGCAGCCAAGATCTGGGAAATGGCTACACCTTC
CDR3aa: CASSQDLGNGYTF

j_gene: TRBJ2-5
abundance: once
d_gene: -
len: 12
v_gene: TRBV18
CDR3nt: TGTGCCAGCTCACCAGTTCGGGAGACCCAGTACTTC
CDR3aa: CASSPVRETQYF

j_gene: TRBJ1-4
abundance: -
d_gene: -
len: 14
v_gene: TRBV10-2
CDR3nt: TGCGCCAGCAGCCAGGCGCCCGTTAATGAAAAACTGTTTTTT
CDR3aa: CASSQAPVNEKLFF

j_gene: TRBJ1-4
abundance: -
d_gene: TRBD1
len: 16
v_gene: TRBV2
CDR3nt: TGTGCCAGCAAGGGAGGACAGGGCGCAACTAATGAAAAACTGTTTTTT
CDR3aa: CASKGGQGATNEKLFF

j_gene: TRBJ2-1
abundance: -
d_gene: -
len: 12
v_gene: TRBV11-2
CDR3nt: TGTGCCAGCAGCTTAGCGGGCAATGAGCAGTTCTTC
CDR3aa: CASSLAGNEQFF

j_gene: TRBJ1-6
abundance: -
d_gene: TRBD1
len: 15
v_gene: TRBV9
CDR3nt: TGTGCCAGCAGCGACCGGGACAGGCGGAATTCACCCCTCCACTTT
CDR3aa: CASSDRDRRNSPLHF

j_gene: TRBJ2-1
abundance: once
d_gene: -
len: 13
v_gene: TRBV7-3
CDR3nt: TGTGCCAGCAGCTTTTCCGATGTGGATGAGCAGTTCTTC
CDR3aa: CASSFSDVDEQFF

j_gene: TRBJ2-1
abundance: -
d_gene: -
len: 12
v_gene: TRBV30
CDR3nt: TGTGCCTGGAGTACACTAACAAATGAGCAGTTCTTC
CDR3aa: CAWSTLTNEQFF

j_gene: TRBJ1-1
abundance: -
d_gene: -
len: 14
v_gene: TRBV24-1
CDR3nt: TGTGCCACGAGGGAGGGGGGCCCGAACACTGAAGCTTTCTTT
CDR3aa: CATREGGPNTEAFF

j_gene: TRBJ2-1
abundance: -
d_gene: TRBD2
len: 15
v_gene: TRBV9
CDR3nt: TGTGCCAGCAGAAGACTAGCCGAGGGAAGCAATGAGCAGTTCTTC
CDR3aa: CASRRLAEGSNEQFF

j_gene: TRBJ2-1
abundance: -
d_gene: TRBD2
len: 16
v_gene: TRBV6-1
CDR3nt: TGTGCCAGCAGTGACTGGGAGGTACTAGCGAGCAATGAGCAGTTCTTC
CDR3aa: CASSDWEVLASNEQFF

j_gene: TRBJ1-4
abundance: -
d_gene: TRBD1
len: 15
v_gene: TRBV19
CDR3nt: TGTGCCAGTAGTACCTACGGGACAGAAGTTGAAAAACTGTTTTTT
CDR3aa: CASSTYGTEVEKLFF

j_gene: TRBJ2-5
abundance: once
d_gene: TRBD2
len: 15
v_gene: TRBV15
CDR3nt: TGTGCCACCAGCAGAGACGAGCGGGGATTAGAGACCCAGTACTTC
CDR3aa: CATSRDERGLETQYF

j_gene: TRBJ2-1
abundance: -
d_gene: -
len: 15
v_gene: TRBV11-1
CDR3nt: TGTGCCAGCAGCTTTAGACGCTCCGCGAACAATGAGCAGTTCTTC
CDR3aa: CASSFRRSANNEQFF

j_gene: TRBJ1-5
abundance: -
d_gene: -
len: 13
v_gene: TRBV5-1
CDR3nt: TGCGCCAGCAGCTTGGGTTTCAATCAGCCCCAGCATTTT
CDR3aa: CASSLGFNQPQHF

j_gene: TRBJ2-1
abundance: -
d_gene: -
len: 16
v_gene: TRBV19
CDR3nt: TGTGCCAGTAGTTTTACAGGGACGGTCGGCCGCAATGAGCAGTTCTTC
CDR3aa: CASSFTGTVGRNEQFF

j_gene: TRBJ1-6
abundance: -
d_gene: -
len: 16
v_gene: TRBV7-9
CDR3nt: TGTGCCAGCAGCGCCCCCGGGGAATGGGGAAATTCACCCCTCCACTTT
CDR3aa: CASSAPGEWGNSPLHF

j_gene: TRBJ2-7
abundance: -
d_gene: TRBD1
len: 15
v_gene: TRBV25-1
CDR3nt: TGTGCCAGCAGTCCTCCGGGACAGGGGATCTCCGAGCAGTACTTC
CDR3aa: CASSPPGQGISEQYF

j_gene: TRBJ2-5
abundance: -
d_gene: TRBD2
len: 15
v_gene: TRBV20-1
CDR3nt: TGCAGTGCTAGTTTGCGCGGGAGGGCCCAAGAGACCCAGTACTTC
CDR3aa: CSASLRGRAQETQYF

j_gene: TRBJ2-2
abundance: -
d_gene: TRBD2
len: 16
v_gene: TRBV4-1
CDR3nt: TGCGCCAGCAGAGGGTTAGCGGGAGGGCTCACCGGGGAGCTGTTTTTT
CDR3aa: CASRGLAGGLTGELFF

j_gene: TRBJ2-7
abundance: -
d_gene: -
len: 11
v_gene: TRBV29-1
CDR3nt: TGCAGCGTTGTAGGGGACAACGAGCAGTACTTC
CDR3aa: CSVVGDNEQYF

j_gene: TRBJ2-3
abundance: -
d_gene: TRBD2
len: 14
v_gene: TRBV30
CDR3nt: TGTGCCTGGAGTGTACGAGCGGGAACAGATACGCAGTATTTT
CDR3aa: CAWSVRAGTDTQYF

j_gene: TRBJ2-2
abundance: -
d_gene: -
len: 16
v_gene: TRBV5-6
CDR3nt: TGTGCCAGCAGCTTGGCGGGTACAGGTGTGGGCGGGGAGCTGTTTTTT
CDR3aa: CASSLAGTGVGGELFF

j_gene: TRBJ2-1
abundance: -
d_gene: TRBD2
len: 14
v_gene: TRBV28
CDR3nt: TGTGCCAGCAGTGGTAGCGGGAGTGGAAATGAGCAGTTCTTC
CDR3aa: CASSGSGSGNEQFF

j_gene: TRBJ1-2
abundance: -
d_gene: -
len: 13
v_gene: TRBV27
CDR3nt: TGTGCCAGCAGGGCCGGGTTACCTGACGGCTACACCTTC
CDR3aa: CASRAGLPDGYTF

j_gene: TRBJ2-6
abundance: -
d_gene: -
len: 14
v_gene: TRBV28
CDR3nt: TGTGCCAGCAGCCAGTTGTCTGGGGCCAACGTCCTGACTTTC
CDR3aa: CASSQLSGANVLTF

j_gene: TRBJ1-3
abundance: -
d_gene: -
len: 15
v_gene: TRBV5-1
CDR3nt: TGCGCCAGCAGACGAGAGGGCACCTCTGGAAACACCATATATTTT
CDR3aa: CASRREGTSGNTIYF

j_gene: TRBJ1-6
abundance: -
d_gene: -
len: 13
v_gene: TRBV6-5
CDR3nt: TGTGCCAGCAGTTACTCGGAGGCCTCACCCCTCCACTTT
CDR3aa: CASSYSEASPLHF

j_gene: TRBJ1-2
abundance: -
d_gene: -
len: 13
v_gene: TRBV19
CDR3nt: TGTGCCAGTAGTCCCCGGGACCTCTATGGCTACACCTTC
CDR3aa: CASSPRDLYGYTF

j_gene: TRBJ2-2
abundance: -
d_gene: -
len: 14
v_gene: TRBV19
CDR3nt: TGTGCCAGTAGTATAACTAGCATGTTGCGGGAGCTGTTTTTT
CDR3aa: CASSITSMLRELFF

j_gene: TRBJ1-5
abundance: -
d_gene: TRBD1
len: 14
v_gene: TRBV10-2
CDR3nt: TGCGCCAGCAGTGATCAGGGGGCGTTTCAGCCCCAGCATTTT
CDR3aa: CASSDQGAFQPQHF

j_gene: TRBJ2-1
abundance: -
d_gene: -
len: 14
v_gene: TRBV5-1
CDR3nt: TGCGCCAGCAGCTTGGGCCAGGGTTACAATGAGCAGTTCTTC
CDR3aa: CASSLGQGYNEQFF

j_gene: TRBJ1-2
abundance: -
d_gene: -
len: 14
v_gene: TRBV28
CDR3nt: TGTGCCAGCAGACCGCAGGGACAAAAATATGGCTACACCTTC
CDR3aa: CASRPQGQKYGYTF

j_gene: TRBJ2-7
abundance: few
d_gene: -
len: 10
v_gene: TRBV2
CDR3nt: TGTGCCAGCAGAGGGATCGAGCAGTACTTC
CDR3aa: CASRGIEQYF

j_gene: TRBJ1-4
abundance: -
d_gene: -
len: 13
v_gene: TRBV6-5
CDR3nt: TGTGCCAGCAGTTACAGGATTAATGAAAAACTGTTTTTT
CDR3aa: CASSYRINEKLFF

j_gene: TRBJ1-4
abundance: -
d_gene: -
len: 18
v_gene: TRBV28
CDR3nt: TGTGCCAGCACCGAGGTCGATAGGGGCGGGTTCCCTAATGAAAAACTGTTTTTT
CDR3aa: CASTEVDRGGFPNEKLFF

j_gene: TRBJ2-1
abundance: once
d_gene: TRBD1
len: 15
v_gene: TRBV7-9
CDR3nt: TGTGCCAGCAGCTCAGGACAGGGGGTGATGGCTGAGCAGTTCTTC
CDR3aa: CASSSGQGVMAEQFF

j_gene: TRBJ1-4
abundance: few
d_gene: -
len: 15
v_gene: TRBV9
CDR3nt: TGTGCCAGCAGCGTAGCCGGGGGGTTGGATGAAAAACTGTTTTTT
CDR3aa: CASSVAGGLDEKLFF

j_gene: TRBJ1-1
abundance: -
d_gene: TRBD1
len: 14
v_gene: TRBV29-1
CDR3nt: TGCAGCGTTGGAGACAGGGGGTTTTACACTGAAGCTTTCTTT
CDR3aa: CSVGDRGFYTEAFF

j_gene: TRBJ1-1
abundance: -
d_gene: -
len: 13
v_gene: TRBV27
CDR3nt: TGTGCCAGCAGTTTCACAGTTGACACTGAAGCTTTCTTT
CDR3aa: CASSFTVDTEAFF

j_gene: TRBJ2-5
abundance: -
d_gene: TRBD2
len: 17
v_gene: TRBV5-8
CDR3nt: TGTGCCAGCAGCCCCGGACTAGCGGGATTGGCTGCCGAGACCCAGTACTTC
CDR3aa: CASSPGLAGLAAETQYF

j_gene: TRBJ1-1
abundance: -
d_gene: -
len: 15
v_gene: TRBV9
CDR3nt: TGTGCCAGCAGCTCGGGAGACAGGTATCCGCCTGAAGCTTTCTTT
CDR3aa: CASSSGDRYPPEAFF

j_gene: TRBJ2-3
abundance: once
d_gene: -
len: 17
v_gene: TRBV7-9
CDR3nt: TGTGCCAGCAGCTTAGCCTCAGGGCCCCTCAGCACAGATACGCAGTATTTT
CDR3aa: CASSLASGPLSTDTQYF

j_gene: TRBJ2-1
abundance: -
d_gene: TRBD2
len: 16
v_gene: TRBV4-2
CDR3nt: TGTGCCAGCAGCCGGGAGCGGGAGATCACCTACAATGAGCAGTTCTTC
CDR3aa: CASSREREITYNEQFF

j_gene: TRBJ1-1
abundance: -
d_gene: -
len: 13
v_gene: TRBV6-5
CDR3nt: TGTGCCAGCAGCACCGCCGTGGGGGCTGAAGCTTTCTTT
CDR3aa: CASSTAVGAEAFF

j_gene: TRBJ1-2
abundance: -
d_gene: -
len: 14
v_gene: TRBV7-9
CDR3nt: TGTGCCAGCAGCTTAGTTGGCGGATTGTATGGCTACACCTTC
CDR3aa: CASSLVGGLYGYTF

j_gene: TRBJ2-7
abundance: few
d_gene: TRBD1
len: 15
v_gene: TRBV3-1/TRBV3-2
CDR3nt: TGTGCCAGCAGCCAAGATGGGACAGTCGGATGGGAGCAGTACTTC
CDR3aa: CASSQDGTVGWEQYF

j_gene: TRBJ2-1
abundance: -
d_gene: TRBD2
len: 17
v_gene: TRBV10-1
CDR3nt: TGCGCCAGCAGTGACCCTAGCGGAGACAGCTCCTACAATGAGCAGTTCTTC
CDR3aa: CASSDPSGDSSYNEQFF

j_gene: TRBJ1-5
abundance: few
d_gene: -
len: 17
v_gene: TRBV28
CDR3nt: TGTGCCAGCAGGGGGGCAGGTCTCGTCTATAGCAATCAGCCCCAGCATTTT
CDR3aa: CASRGAGLVYSNQPQHF

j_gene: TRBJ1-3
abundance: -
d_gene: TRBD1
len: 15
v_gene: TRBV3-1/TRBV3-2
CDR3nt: TGTGCCAGCAGCCTGGACAGGAGCTCTGGAAACACCATATATTTT
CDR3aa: CASSLDRSSGNTIYF

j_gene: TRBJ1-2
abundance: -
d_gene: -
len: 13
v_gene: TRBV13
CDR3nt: TGTGCCAGCAGCTTGGGTCAGATCTATGGCTACACCTTC
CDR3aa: CASSLGQIYGYTF

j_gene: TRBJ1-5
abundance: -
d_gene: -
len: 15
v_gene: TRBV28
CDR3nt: TGTGCCAGCAGCCCAGAACAACTCTCGAGGCAGCCCCAGCATTTT
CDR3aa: CASSPEQLSRQPQHF

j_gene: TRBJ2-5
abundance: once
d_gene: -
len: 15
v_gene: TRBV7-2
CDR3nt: TGTGCCAGCAGCCTTGAGACATTCCTAGGGGAGACCCAGTACTTC
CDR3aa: CASSLETFLGETQYF

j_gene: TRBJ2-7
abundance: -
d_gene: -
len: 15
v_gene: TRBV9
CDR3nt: TGTGCCAGCAGCGTAGCCACCGGGCCAAATTACGAGCAGTACTTC
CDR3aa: CASSVATGPNYEQYF

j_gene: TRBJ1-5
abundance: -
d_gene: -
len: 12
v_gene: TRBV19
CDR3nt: TGTGCCAGTAGTATGGGGTTGATGCCCCAGCATTTT
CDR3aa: CASSMGLMPQHF